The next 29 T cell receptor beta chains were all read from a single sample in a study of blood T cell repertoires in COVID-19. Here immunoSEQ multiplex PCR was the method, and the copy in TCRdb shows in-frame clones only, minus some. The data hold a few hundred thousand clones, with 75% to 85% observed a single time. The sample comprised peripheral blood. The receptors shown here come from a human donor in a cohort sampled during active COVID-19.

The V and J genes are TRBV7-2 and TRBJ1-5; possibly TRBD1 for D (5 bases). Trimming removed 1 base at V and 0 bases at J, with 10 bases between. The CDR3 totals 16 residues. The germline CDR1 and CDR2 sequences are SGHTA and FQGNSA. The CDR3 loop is CASSLGGLYSNQPQHF. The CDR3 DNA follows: TGTGCCAGCAGCTTAGGGGGACTCTATAGCAATCAGCCCCAGCATTTT. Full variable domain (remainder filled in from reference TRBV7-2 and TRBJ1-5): GAGVSQSPSNKVTEKGKDVELRCDPISGHTALYWYRQSLGQGLEFLIYFQGNSAPDKSGLPSDRFSAERTGGSVSTLTIQRTQQEDSAVYLCASSLGGLYSNQPQHFGDGTRLSIL.

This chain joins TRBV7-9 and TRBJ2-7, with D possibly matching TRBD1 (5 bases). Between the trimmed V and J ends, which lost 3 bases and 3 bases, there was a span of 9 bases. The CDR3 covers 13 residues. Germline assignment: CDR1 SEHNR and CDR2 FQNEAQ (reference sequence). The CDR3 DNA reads TGTGCCAGCAGCTTGACAGCCTACTACGAGCAGTACTTC. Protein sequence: CASSLTAYYEQYF. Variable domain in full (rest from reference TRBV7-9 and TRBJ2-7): DTGVSQNPRHKITKRGQNVTFRCDPISEHNRLYWYRQTLGQGPEFLTYFQNEAQLEKSRLLSDRFSAERPKGSFSTLEIQRTEQGDSAMYLCASSLTAYYEQYFGPGTRLTVT.

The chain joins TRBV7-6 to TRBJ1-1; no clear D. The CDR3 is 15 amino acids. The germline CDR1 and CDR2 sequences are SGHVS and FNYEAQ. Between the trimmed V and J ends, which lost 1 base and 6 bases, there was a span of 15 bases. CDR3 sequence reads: CASSLVVADYAEAFF. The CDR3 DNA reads TGTGCCAGCAGCTTAGTGGTAGCGGATTACGCTGAAGCTTTCTTT.

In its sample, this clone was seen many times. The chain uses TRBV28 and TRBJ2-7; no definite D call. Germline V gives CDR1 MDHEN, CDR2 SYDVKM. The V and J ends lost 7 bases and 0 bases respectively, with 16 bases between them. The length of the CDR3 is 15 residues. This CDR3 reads CASMSSSRSSYEQYF. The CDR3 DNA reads TGTGCCAGCATGTCAAGCTCAAGGAGCTCCTACGAGCAGTACTTC.

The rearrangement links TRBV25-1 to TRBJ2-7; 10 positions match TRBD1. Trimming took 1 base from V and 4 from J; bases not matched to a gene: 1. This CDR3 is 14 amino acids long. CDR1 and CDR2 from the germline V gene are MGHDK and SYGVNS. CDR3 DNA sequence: TGTGCCAGCAGTGAATTGGGACAGGGGTACGAGCAGTACTTC. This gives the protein CASSELGQGYEQYF.

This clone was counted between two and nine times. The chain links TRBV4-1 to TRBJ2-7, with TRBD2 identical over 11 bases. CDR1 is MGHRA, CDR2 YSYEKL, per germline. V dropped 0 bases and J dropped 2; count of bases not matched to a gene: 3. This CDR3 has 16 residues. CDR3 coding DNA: TGCGCCAGCAGCCAAGATAATAGCGGGAGGGCCTACGAGCAGTACTTC. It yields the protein CASSQDNSGRAYEQYF.

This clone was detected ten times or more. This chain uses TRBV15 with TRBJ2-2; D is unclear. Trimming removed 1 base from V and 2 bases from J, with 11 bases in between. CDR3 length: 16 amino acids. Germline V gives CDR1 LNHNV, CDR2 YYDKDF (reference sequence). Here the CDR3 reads CATSRVASPNTGELFF. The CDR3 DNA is TGTGCCACCAGCAGAGTAGCATCGCCCAACACCGGGGAGCTGTTTTTT.

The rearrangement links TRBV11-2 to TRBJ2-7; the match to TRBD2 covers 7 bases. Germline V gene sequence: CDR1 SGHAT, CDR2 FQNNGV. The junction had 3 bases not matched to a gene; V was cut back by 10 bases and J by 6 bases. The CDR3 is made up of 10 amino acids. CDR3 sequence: CATGGFEQYF. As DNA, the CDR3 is TGTGCCACCGGGGGGTTCGAGCAGTACTTC.

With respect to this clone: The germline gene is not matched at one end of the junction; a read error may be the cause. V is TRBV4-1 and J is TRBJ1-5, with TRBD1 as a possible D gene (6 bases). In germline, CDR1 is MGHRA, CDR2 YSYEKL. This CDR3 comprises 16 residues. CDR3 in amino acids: CASSQDTARGNQPQHF. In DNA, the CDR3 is TGCGCCAGCAGCCAAGACACGGCCAGGGGCAACCAGCCCCAGCATTTT.

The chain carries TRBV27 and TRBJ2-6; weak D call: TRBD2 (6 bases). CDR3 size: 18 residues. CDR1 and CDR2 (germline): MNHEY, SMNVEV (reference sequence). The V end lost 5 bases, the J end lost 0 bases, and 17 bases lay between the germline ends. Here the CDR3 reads CASSTTQGGYSGANVLTF. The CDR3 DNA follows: TGTGCCAGCAGTACAACCCAGGGAGGCTACTCTGGGGCCAACGTCCTGACTTTC.

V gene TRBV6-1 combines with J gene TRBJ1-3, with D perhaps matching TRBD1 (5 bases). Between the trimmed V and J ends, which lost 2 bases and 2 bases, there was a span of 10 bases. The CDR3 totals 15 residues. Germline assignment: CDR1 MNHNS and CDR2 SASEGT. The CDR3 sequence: CASSEIGEAGNTIYF. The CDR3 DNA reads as TGTGCCAGCAGTGAAATAGGGGAGGCTGGAAACACCATATATTTT.

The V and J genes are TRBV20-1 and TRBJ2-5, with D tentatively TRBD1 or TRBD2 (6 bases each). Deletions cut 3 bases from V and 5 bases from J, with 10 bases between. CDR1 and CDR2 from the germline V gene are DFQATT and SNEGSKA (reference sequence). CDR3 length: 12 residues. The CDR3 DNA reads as TGCAGTGCTAGTGGGGGGCGGGAGACCCAGTACTTC. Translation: CSASGGRETQYF.

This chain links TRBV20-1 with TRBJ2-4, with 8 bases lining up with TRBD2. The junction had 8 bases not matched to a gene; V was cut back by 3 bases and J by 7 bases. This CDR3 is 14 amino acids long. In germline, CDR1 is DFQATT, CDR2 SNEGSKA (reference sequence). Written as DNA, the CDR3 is TGCAGTGCTAGTCTCGGGGGGGCCGGGAACATTCAGTACTTC. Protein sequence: CSASLGGAGNIQYF.

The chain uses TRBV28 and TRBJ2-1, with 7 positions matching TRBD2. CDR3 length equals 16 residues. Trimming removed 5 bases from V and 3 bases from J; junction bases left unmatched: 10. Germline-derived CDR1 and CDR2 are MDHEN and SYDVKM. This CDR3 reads CASSAISGTNYNEQFF. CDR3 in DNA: TGTGCCAGCAGTGCCATCTCCGGGACTAACTACAATGAGCAGTTCTTC.

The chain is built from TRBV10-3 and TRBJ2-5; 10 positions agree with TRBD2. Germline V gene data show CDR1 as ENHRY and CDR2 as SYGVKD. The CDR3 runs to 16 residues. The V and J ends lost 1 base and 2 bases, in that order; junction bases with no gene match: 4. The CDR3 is CAISEWIAGGQETQYF. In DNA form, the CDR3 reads TGTGCCATCAGTGAGTGGATAGCGGGGGGACAAGAGACCCAGTACTTC.

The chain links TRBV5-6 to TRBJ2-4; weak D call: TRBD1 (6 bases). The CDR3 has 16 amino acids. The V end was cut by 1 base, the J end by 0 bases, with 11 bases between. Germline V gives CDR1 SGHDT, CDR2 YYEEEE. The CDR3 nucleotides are TGTGCCAGCAGCTTGTTTACAGGGATAGCCAAAAACATTCAGTACTTC. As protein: CASSLFTGIAKNIQYF.

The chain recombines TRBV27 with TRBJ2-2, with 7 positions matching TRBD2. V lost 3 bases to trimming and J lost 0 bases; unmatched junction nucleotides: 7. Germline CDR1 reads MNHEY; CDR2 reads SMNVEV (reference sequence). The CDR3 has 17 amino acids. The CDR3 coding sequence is TGTGCCAGCAGTTTCGGGATGGCGGGAGCGAACACCGGGGAGCTGTTTTTT. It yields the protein CASSFGMAGANTGELFF.

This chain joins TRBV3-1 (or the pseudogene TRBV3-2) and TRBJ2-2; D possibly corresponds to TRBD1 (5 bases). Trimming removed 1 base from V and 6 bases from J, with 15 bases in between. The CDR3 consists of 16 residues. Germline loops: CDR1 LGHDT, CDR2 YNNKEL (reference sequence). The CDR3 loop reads CASSQVTQGVPGELFF. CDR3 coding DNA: TGTGCCAGCAGCCAAGTTACCCAGGGTGTCCCCGGGGAGCTGTTTTTT.

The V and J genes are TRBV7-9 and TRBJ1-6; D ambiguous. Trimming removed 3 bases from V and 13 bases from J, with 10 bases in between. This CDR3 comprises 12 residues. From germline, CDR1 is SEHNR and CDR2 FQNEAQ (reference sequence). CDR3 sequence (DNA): TGTGCCAGCAGCTTCGGGGAAGGCCCCCTCCACTTT. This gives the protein CASSFGEGPLHF.

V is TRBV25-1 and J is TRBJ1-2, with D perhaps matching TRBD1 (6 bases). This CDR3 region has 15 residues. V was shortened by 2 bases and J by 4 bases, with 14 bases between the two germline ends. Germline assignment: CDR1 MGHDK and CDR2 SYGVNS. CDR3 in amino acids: CASSEGGGRGYGYTF. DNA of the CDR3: TGTGCCAGCAGTGAAGGGGGGGGCCGGGGCTATGGCTACACCTTC.

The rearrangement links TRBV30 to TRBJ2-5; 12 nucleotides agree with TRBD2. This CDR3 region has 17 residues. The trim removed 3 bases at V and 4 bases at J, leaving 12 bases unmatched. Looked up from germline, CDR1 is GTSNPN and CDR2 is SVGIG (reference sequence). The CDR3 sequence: CAWRIASGRGIRETQYF. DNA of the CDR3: TGTGCCTGGAGGATCGCTAGCGGGAGGGGGATTAGAGAGACCCAGTACTTC. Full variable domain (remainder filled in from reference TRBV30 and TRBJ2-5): SQTIHQWPATLVQPVGSPLSLECTVEGTSNPNLYWYRQAAGRGLQLLFYSVGIGQISSEVPQNLSASRPQDRQFILSSKKLLLSDSGFYLCAWRIASGRGIRETQYFGPGTRLLVL.

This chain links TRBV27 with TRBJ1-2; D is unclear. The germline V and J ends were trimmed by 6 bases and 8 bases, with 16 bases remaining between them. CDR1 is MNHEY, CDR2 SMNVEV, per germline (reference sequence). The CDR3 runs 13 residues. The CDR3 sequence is CASSFNGVRGYTF. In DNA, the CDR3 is TGTGCCAGCAGCTTTAACGGGGTCCGCGGCTACACCTTC.

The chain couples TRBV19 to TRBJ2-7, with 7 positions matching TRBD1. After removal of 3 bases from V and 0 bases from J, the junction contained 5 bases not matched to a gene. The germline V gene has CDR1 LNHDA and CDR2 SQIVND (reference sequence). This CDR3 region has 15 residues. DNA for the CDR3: TGTGCCAGTAGTATCTTCACAGGGGCCTCCTACGAGCAGTACTTC. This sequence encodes CASSIFTGASYEQYF.

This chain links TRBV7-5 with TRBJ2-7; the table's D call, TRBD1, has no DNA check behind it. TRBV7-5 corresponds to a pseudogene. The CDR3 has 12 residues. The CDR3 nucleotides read TGTGTCAGAGCAACAGGGGGCAACGAGCAGTACTTC. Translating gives CVRATGGNEQYF.

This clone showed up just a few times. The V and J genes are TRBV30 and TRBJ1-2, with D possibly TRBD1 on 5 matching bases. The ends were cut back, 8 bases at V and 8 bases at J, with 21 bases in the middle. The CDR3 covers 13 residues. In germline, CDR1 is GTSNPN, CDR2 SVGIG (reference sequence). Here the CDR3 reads CAGGRESVSGYTF. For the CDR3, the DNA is TGTGCCGGGGGTAGGGAGTCGGTCTCCGGCTACACCTTC.

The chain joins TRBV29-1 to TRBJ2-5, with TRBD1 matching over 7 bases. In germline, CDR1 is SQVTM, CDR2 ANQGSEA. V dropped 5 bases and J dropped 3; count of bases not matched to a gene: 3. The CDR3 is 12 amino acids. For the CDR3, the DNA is TGCAGCGTTTCCGGGACAGAAGAGACCCAGTACTTC. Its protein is CSVSGTEETQYF. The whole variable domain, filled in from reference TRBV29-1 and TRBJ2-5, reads SAVISQKPSRDICQRGTSLTIQCQVDSQVTMMFWYRQQPGQSLTLIATANQGSEATYESGFVIDKFPISRPNLTFSTLTVSNMSPEDSSIYLCSVSGTEETQYFGPGTRLLVL.

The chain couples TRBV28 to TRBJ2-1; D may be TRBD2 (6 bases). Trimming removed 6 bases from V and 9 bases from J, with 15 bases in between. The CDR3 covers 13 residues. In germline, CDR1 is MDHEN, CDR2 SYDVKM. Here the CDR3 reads CASRTRREAEQFF. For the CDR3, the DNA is TGTGCCAGCAGGACCCGAAGGGAGGCTGAGCAGTTCTTC.

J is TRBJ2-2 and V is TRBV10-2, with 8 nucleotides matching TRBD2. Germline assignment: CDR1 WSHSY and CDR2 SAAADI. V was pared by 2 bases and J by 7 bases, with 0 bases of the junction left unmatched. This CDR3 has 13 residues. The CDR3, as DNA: TGCGCCAGCAGTGAGCTAGCGGGCGGGGAGCTGTTTTTT. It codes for CASSELAGGELFF.

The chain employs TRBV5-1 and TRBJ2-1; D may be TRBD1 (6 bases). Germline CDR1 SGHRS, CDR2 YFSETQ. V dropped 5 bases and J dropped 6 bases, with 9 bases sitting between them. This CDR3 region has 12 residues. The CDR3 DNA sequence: TGCGCCAGCAGTTCGGACAGCAATGAGCAGTTCTTC. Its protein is CASSSDSNEQFF.